Listed below are T cell receptor beta chains from one sample, sequenced in a study of identical twins. MiXCR was run by TCRdb on the 5' RACE reads, yielding one entry per CDR3 protein. The sample carries about 1.7 million distinct CDR3 sequences, 32% recorded once. The sample taken for sequencing was cord blood. These receptor sequences come from a newborn girl in good health. CDR3s include the opening cysteine and the closing phenylalanine or tryptophan. The D gene is left open where the match is weak. A row's size may be missing; if present it is once, few, many or a size class.

j_call: TRBJ2-1; d_call: NA; v_call: TRBV21-1; clone_size: few; cdr3_length: 15; cdr3_nt: TGTGCCAGCAGCAAAGATGGAGCGGGAGTACATAAGCAGTTCTTC; cdr3_aa: CASSKDGAGVHKQFF
j_call: TRBJ1-4; d_call: NA; v_call: TRBV5-4; clone_size: few; cdr3_length: 15; cdr3_nt: TGTGCCAGCAGCATACAGGGTGCAACTAATGAAAAACTGTTTTTT; cdr3_aa: CASSIQGATNEKLFF
j_call: TRBJ2-7; d_call: TRBD2; v_call: TRBV6-5; clone_size: few; cdr3_length: 15; cdr3_nt: TGTGCCAGCACCAAGAGAGCGGGGGGGCCCGTCGAGCAGTACTTC; cdr3_aa: CASTKRAGGPVEQYF
j_call: TRBJ2-1; d_call: NA; v_call: TRBV7-6; clone_size: NA; cdr3_length: 16; cdr3_nt: TGTGCCAGCAGCTTAGCTGTGAACTCCCCAGGCAATGGGCAGTTCTTC; cdr3_aa: CASSLAVNSPGNGQFF
j_call: TRBJ2-2; d_call: NA; v_call: TRBV25-1; clone_size: NA; cdr3_length: 16; cdr3_nt: TGTGCCAGCAGTGCTCACAGAGGGTTAGGCGCCGGGGAGCTGTTTTTT; cdr3_aa: CASSAHRGLGAGELFF
j_call: TRBJ1-4; d_call: NA; v_call: TRBV3-1; clone_size: NA; cdr3_length: 14; cdr3_nt: TGTGCCAGCAGCCGATCGACTTCGGGGGAAAAACTGTTTTTT; cdr3_aa: CASSRSTSGEKLFF
j_call: TRBJ2-3; d_call: TRBD1; v_call: TRBV3-1; clone_size: few; cdr3_length: 16; cdr3_nt: TGTGCCAGCAGCCATTACAGGGGCAGAAGCACAGATACGCAGTATTTT; cdr3_aa: CASSHYRGRSTDTQYF
j_call: TRBJ2-7; d_call: TRBD2; v_call: TRBV4-2; clone_size: NA; cdr3_length: 17; cdr3_nt: TGTGCCAGCTGCAAAGGACTAGCGGGAGTACCCATCTACGAGCAGTACTTC; cdr3_aa: CASCKGLAGVPIYEQYF
j_call: TRBJ1-6; d_call: NA; v_call: TRBV25-1; clone_size: few; cdr3_length: 15; cdr3_nt: TGTGCCAGCAGTGAATTGGCAGGGCATAATTCACCCCTCCACTTT; cdr3_aa: CASSELAGHNSPLHF
j_call: TRBJ2-7; d_call: NA; v_call: TRBV7-9; clone_size: few; cdr3_length: 15; cdr3_nt: TGTGCCAGCAGCTCGCTGACAGCCGAGGACTACGAGCAGTACTTC; cdr3_aa: CASSSLTAEDYEQYF
j_call: TRBJ2-4; d_call: TRBD2; v_call: TRBV20-1; clone_size: NA; cdr3_length: 18; cdr3_nt: TGCAGTGCTAGTCACCTAGCGGGGGGGCAGGTGGCCAAAAACATTCAGTACTTC; cdr3_aa: CSASHLAGGQVAKNIQYF
j_call: TRBJ2-1; d_call: NA; v_call: TRBV14; clone_size: NA; cdr3_length: 14; cdr3_nt: TGTGCCAGCAGCCAAGGGCCGGCCTACAATGAGCAGTTCTTC; cdr3_aa: CASSQGPAYNEQFF
j_call: TRBJ2-3; d_call: TRBD2; v_call: TRBV5-6; clone_size: few; cdr3_length: 15; cdr3_nt: TGTGCCAGCAGCTTGCTAGCGGGAAGTCAGGATACGCAGTATTTT; cdr3_aa: CASSLLAGSQDTQYF
j_call: TRBJ2-7; d_call: TRBD2; v_call: TRBV4-2; clone_size: few; cdr3_length: 18; cdr3_nt: TGTGCCAGCAGCCAAGATGAGGGGACTAGCGGGATGACCTACGAGCAGTACTTC; cdr3_aa: CASSQDEGTSGMTYEQYF
j_call: TRBJ2-7; d_call: TRBD2; v_call: TRBV7-2; clone_size: NA; cdr3_length: 15; cdr3_nt: TGTGCCAGCGGCAACCAAGCGGGGGGCCCCTACGAGCAGTACTTC; cdr3_aa: CASGNQAGGPYEQYF
j_call: TRBJ2-7; d_call: TRBD2; v_call: TRBV4-2; clone_size: NA; cdr3_length: 16; cdr3_nt: TGTGCCAGCAGCCCCTCAGCGGGGGGCACCTACAATGAGCAGTACTTC; cdr3_aa: CASSPSAGGTYNEQYF
j_call: TRBJ2-5; d_call: NA; v_call: TRBV19; clone_size: NA; cdr3_length: 11; cdr3_nt: TGTGCCAGTAGTATAACGGGGACCCAGTACTTC; cdr3_aa: CASSITGTQYF
j_call: TRBJ2-7; d_call: TRBD2; v_call: TRBV9; clone_size: NA; cdr3_length: 15; cdr3_nt: TGTGCCAGCAGCGTAGGGGGGACTAAATTCTACGAGCAGTACTTC; cdr3_aa: CASSVGGTKFYEQYF
j_call: TRBJ1-3; d_call: NA; v_call: TRBV6-2/TRBV6-3; clone_size: few; cdr3_length: 15; cdr3_nt: TGTGCCAGCAGTCGTCAGATCCGCTCTGGAAACACCATATATTTT; cdr3_aa: CASSRQIRSGNTIYF
j_call: TRBJ2-7; d_call: TRBD2; v_call: TRBV4-2; clone_size: few; cdr3_length: 15; cdr3_nt: TGTGCCAGCAGCCAAGAAAGCGGGGGGTACAATGAGCAGTACTTC; cdr3_aa: CASSQESGGYNEQYF
j_call: TRBJ2-5; d_call: TRBD2; v_call: TRBV27; clone_size: NA; cdr3_length: 15; cdr3_nt: TGTGCCAGCAGTTTCGGTACTAGCGGGGCGGGGACCCAGTACTTC; cdr3_aa: CASSFGTSGAGTQYF
j_call: TRBJ2-5; d_call: TRBD2; v_call: TRBV13; clone_size: many; cdr3_length: 13; cdr3_nt: TGTGCCAGCAGCTTTGCGGGGGAGGAGACCCAGTACTTC; cdr3_aa: CASSFAGEETQYF
j_call: TRBJ2-3; d_call: NA; v_call: TRBV6-5; clone_size: few; cdr3_length: 13; cdr3_nt: TGTGCCAGCAGTAATCCAAGCACGTTCACGCAGTATTTT; cdr3_aa: CASSNPSTFTQYF
j_call: TRBJ2-1; d_call: TRBD1; v_call: TRBV27; clone_size: NA; cdr3_length: 19; cdr3_nt: TGTGCCAGCAGTTACCGGGACAGGGGTCGGCGCGGGAGTTACAATGAGCAGTTCTTC; cdr3_aa: CASSYRDRGRRGSYNEQFF
j_call: TRBJ2-4; d_call: TRBD1; v_call: TRBV5-8; clone_size: NA; cdr3_length: 14; cdr3_nt: TGTGCCAGCAGGTACAGGGGTGGAGGAAACATTCAGTACTTC; cdr3_aa: CASRYRGGGNIQYF
j_call: TRBJ2-1; d_call: NA; v_call: TRBV5-5; clone_size: NA; cdr3_length: 16; cdr3_nt: TGTGCCAGCAGCTTGGTTGGGCCACGCTCCTACAATGAGCAGTTCTTC; cdr3_aa: CASSLVGPRSYNEQFF
j_call: TRBJ1-5; d_call: NA; v_call: TRBV12-3/TRBV12-4; clone_size: NA; cdr3_length: 16; cdr3_nt: TGTGCCAGCAGTTTAGCGGGGGTTAAACTCAATCAGCCCCAGCATTTT; cdr3_aa: CASSLAGVKLNQPQHF
j_call: TRBJ2-3; d_call: TRBD2; v_call: TRBV7-9; clone_size: NA; cdr3_length: 14; cdr3_nt: TGTTCCAGCAGCTTACTAGCGGGAGGAGATACGCAGTATTTT; cdr3_aa: CSSSLLAGGDTQYF
j_call: TRBJ2-1; d_call: NA; v_call: TRBV12-3/TRBV12-4; clone_size: NA; cdr3_length: 15; cdr3_nt: TGTGCCAGCACCCGAGGGGGAGGCTCCTACAATGAGCAGTTCTTC; cdr3_aa: CASTRGGGSYNEQFF
j_call: TRBJ2-5; d_call: TRBD2; v_call: TRBV4-1; clone_size: NA; cdr3_length: 15; cdr3_nt: TGCGCCAGCAGTATTAAGCGGGGGGGCGCGGAGACCCAGTACTTC; cdr3_aa: CASSIKRGGAETQYF
j_call: TRBJ2-7; d_call: NA; v_call: TRBV10-3; clone_size: few; cdr3_length: 13; cdr3_nt: TGTGCCATCAGTGAGATTTGGGCAGGTGGGCAGTACTTC; cdr3_aa: CAISEIWAGGQYF
j_call: TRBJ2-7; d_call: TRBD2; v_call: TRBV20-1; clone_size: NA; cdr3_length: 16; cdr3_nt: TGCAGTGCTGGACTACCGGGACTAGCGGGACTCTACGAGCAGTACTTC; cdr3_aa: CSAGLPGLAGLYEQYF
j_call: TRBJ2-2; d_call: NA; v_call: TRBV10-1; clone_size: NA; cdr3_length: 13; cdr3_nt: TGCGCCAGCAGATTTGACGGCACCGGGGAGCTGTTTTTT; cdr3_aa: CASRFDGTGELFF
j_call: TRBJ1-2; d_call: NA; v_call: TRBV6-1; clone_size: few; cdr3_length: 15; cdr3_nt: TGTGCCAGCAGTGAAGGTTGGCAGCTCAACTATGGCTACACCTTC; cdr3_aa: CASSEGWQLNYGYTF
j_call: TRBJ2-7; d_call: TRBD2; v_call: TRBV6-5; clone_size: NA; cdr3_length: 14; cdr3_nt: TGTGCCAGCAGACCTAGCGGGAGGGCCGGTGAGCAGTACTTC; cdr3_aa: CASRPSGRAGEQYF
j_call: TRBJ2-5; d_call: TRBD2; v_call: TRBV7-6; clone_size: NA; cdr3_length: 15; cdr3_nt: TGTGCCAGCAGCTTAGGAGCGGGGAGGGAAGAGACCCAGTACTTC; cdr3_aa: CASSLGAGREETQYF
j_call: TRBJ2-3; d_call: TRBD2; v_call: TRBV20-1; clone_size: many; cdr3_length: 15; cdr3_nt: TGCAGTGCTAGAGCCCTAGCGGGGGACACAGATACGCAGTATTTT; cdr3_aa: CSARALAGDTDTQYF
j_call: TRBJ2-3; d_call: TRBD2; v_call: TRBV12-3/TRBV12-4; clone_size: few; cdr3_length: 15; cdr3_nt: TGTGCCAGCAGGGGGGGGTGGCTAAGGACAGATACGCAGTATTTT; cdr3_aa: CASRGGWLRTDTQYF
j_call: TRBJ2-1; d_call: NA; v_call: TRBV3-1; clone_size: few; cdr3_length: 17; cdr3_nt: TGTGCCAGCAGCCTTAGGACCTACCCTCTAAGTTACAATGAGCAGTTCTTC; cdr3_aa: CASSLRTYPLSYNEQFF
j_call: TRBJ1-1; d_call: TRBD1; v_call: TRBV7-9; clone_size: NA; cdr3_length: 15; cdr3_nt: TGTGCCAGCAGCCACCGCTTGGGACAGAACGCTGAAGCTTTCTTT; cdr3_aa: CASSHRLGQNAEAFF
j_call: TRBJ1-1; d_call: TRBD1; v_call: TRBV11-2; clone_size: once; cdr3_length: 10; cdr3_nt: TGTGCCAACTATGACAGGGGCGCTTTCTTT; cdr3_aa: CANYDRGAFF
j_call: TRBJ2-1; d_call: NA; v_call: TRBV19; clone_size: few; cdr3_length: 14; cdr3_nt: TGTGCCAGTAGCGTCCAGACAGGATACAATGAGCAGTTCTTC; cdr3_aa: CASSVQTGYNEQFF
j_call: TRBJ1-1; d_call: NA; v_call: TRBV5-6; clone_size: NA; cdr3_length: 14; cdr3_nt: TGTGCCAGCAGCTTGAGTGCAGGGTGGACTGAAGCTTTCTTT; cdr3_aa: CASSLSAGWTEAFF
j_call: TRBJ2-5; d_call: NA; v_call: TRBV5-6; clone_size: few; cdr3_length: 13; cdr3_nt: TGTGCCAGCAGCCTCCTGAAACAAGAGACCCAGTACTTC; cdr3_aa: CASSLLKQETQYF
j_call: TRBJ2-3; d_call: TRBD2; v_call: TRBV20-1; clone_size: few; cdr3_length: 17; cdr3_nt: TGCAGTGCTACCCCTGGTAGCGGGGGAGAGGTGACAGATACGCAGTATTTT; cdr3_aa: CSATPGSGGEVTDTQYF
j_call: TRBJ2-3; d_call: TRBD1; v_call: TRBV5-1; clone_size: few; cdr3_length: 14; cdr3_nt: TGCGCCAGCAGCCGAGGCAGGGGGTTAGATACGCAGTATTTT; cdr3_aa: CASSRGRGLDTQYF
j_call: TRBJ2-7; d_call: TRBD2; v_call: TRBV20-1; clone_size: few; cdr3_length: 15; cdr3_nt: TGCAGTGCCAAGAAAGGCCCTAGCGGGACGTACGAGCAGTACTTC; cdr3_aa: CSAKKGPSGTYEQYF
j_call: TRBJ1-2; d_call: NA; v_call: TRBV28; clone_size: few; cdr3_length: 12; cdr3_nt: TGTGCCAGCGGAAGACAGGAAAGGAGGGACACCTTC; cdr3_aa: CASGRQERRDTF
j_call: TRBJ2-7; d_call: NA; v_call: TRBV3-1; clone_size: few; cdr3_length: 15; cdr3_nt: TGTGCCAGCAGCCAAGATCTACTCAGCTCCTACGAGCAGTACTTC; cdr3_aa: CASSQDLLSSYEQYF
j_call: TRBJ1-6; d_call: TRBD1; v_call: TRBV12-3/TRBV12-4; clone_size: many; cdr3_length: 15; cdr3_nt: TGTGCCAGCAGTTCCGGGACAGGGGGCAATTCACCCCTCCACTTT; cdr3_aa: CASSSGTGGNSPLHF
j_call: TRBJ1-5; d_call: NA; v_call: TRBV20-1; clone_size: NA; cdr3_length: 12; cdr3_nt: TGCAGTGCTATAATTACCGATCAGCCCCAGCATTTT; cdr3_aa: CSAIITDQPQHF
j_call: TRBJ1-2; d_call: NA; v_call: TRBV5-1; clone_size: few; cdr3_length: 14; cdr3_nt: TGCGCCAGCAGCCCACGGACAGTCTACTATGGCTACACCTTC; cdr3_aa: CASSPRTVYYGYTF
j_call: TRBJ2-7; d_call: NA; v_call: TRBV7-2; clone_size: few; cdr3_length: 14; cdr3_nt: TGTGCCAGCACGATGGAACTAGCTCGCGACGAGCAGTACTTC; cdr3_aa: CASTMELARDEQYF
j_call: TRBJ1-6; d_call: TRBD1; v_call: TRBV7-6; clone_size: NA; cdr3_length: 14; cdr3_nt: TGTGCCGGCAGCCCAGGGACAGGGAATTCACCCCTCCACTTT; cdr3_aa: CAGSPGTGNSPLHF
j_call: TRBJ2-7; d_call: NA; v_call: TRBV4-2; clone_size: many; cdr3_length: 16; cdr3_nt: TGTGCCAGCAGCCAACTAACAACAGGAAACTCCTACGAGCAGTACTTC; cdr3_aa: CASSQLTTGNSYEQYF
j_call: TRBJ2-5; d_call: TRBD1; v_call: TRBV29-1; clone_size: NA; cdr3_length: 17; cdr3_nt: TGCAGCGTAAGGAGACAGGGTGTAGAAGTGATACGGGAGACCCAGTACTTC; cdr3_aa: CSVRRQGVEVIRETQYF